Listed below are T cell receptor beta chains from one sample, sequenced in a study of neurological immune-mediated disorders. A single record per CDR3 protein comes from TCRdb applying MiXCR to the 5' RACE reads. The sample lists under 60,000 distinct CDR3 sequences, around 3.1% occurring once. The sequenced material came from PBMCs. The receptor set was obtained from a man aged 40-55 years with multiple sclerosis. CDR3s include the opening cysteine and the closing phenylalanine or tryptophan. Fields, in order: CDR3 length, clone size, J gene, V gene, CDR3 protein. Clone sizes are given selectively: once, few, many, or a class where the clone is expanded.

cdr3_length: 17; clone_size: few; j_call: TRBJ2-2; v_call: TRBV6-5; cdr3_aa: CASTPRSSGATTGELFF
cdr3_length: 13; clone_size: NA; j_call: TRBJ2-5; v_call: TRBV3-1; cdr3_aa: CASGYLAEETQYF
cdr3_length: 17; clone_size: many; j_call: TRBJ2-6; v_call: TRBV5-5; cdr3_aa: CASSGQGARSGANVLTF
cdr3_length: 14; clone_size: many; j_call: TRBJ2-7; v_call: TRBV6-6; cdr3_aa: CASRGQGPSYEQYF
cdr3_length: 16; clone_size: many; j_call: TRBJ2-5; v_call: TRBV3-1; cdr3_aa: CASSQGAPGMRETQYF
cdr3_length: 12; clone_size: many; j_call: TRBJ1-2; v_call: TRBV24-1; cdr3_aa: CATSDDRGGYTF
cdr3_length: 15; clone_size: many; j_call: TRBJ2-7; v_call: TRBV10-3; cdr3_aa: CAISGEQGFSYEQYF
cdr3_length: 15; clone_size: many; j_call: TRBJ2-3; v_call: TRBV6-1; cdr3_aa: CASSVQRGSTDTQYF
cdr3_length: 15; clone_size: many; j_call: TRBJ1-2; v_call: TRBV14; cdr3_aa: CASSQDNPGRAGYTF
cdr3_length: 15; clone_size: many; j_call: TRBJ2-7; v_call: TRBV20-1; cdr3_aa: CSARGQGGVHYEQYF
cdr3_length: 16; clone_size: many; j_call: TRBJ2-7; v_call: TRBV7-6; cdr3_aa: CASSSGGGAPSYEQYF
cdr3_length: 16; clone_size: many; j_call: TRBJ2-1; v_call: TRBV27; cdr3_aa: CASSLSLQGSYNEQFF
cdr3_length: 12; clone_size: many; j_call: TRBJ1-5; v_call: TRBV6-2/TRBV6-3; cdr3_aa: CASGRERQPQHF
cdr3_length: 12; clone_size: many; j_call: TRBJ1-1; v_call: TRBV6-5; cdr3_aa: CASSHRGAEAFF
cdr3_length: 15; clone_size: many; j_call: TRBJ2-1; v_call: TRBV12-3/TRBV12-4; cdr3_aa: CASRGRGPEYNEQFF
cdr3_length: 15; clone_size: many; j_call: TRBJ2-2; v_call: TRBV7-7; cdr3_aa: CASSLGTGNPGELFF
cdr3_length: 12; clone_size: many; j_call: TRBJ1-1; v_call: TRBV29-1; cdr3_aa: CSVGGARTEAFF
cdr3_length: 14; clone_size: many; j_call: TRBJ2-5; v_call: TRBV5-1; cdr3_aa: CASSLVGSQETQYF
cdr3_length: 16; clone_size: many; j_call: TRBJ2-3; v_call: TRBV15; cdr3_aa: CATSRDYGGYTDTQYF
cdr3_length: 17; clone_size: many; j_call: TRBJ2-5; v_call: TRBV7-9; cdr3_aa: CASSLPIAGAIQETQYF
cdr3_length: 14; clone_size: few; j_call: TRBJ1-2; v_call: TRBV7-2; cdr3_aa: CASSLEVSNYGYTF
cdr3_length: 16; clone_size: many; j_call: TRBJ2-1; v_call: TRBV5-5; cdr3_aa: CASSTDPGQSYNEQFF
cdr3_length: 14; clone_size: many; j_call: TRBJ1-4; v_call: TRBV5-1; cdr3_aa: CASSEGQGAEKLFF
cdr3_length: 15; clone_size: many; j_call: TRBJ2-2; v_call: TRBV20-1; cdr3_aa: CSALRSGVNTGELFF
cdr3_length: 19; clone_size: many; j_call: TRBJ2-3; v_call: TRBV20-1; cdr3_aa: CSAELAGGRFLISTDTQYF
cdr3_length: 10; clone_size: many; j_call: TRBJ2-1; v_call: TRBV20-1; cdr3_aa: CSASHLIQFF
cdr3_length: 14; clone_size: many; j_call: TRBJ2-3; v_call: TRBV5-1; cdr3_aa: CASSSAGGTDTQYF
cdr3_length: 12; clone_size: many; j_call: TRBJ2-7; v_call: TRBV20-1; cdr3_aa: CSATTSGERQYF
cdr3_length: 12; clone_size: many; j_call: TRBJ2-7; v_call: TRBV5-1; cdr3_aa: CASSPGGYEQYF
cdr3_length: 14; clone_size: many; j_call: TRBJ2-7; v_call: TRBV20-1; cdr3_aa: CSADGQGLTYEQYF
cdr3_length: 14; clone_size: many; j_call: TRBJ2-1; v_call: TRBV27; cdr3_aa: CASKTLYGGARQFF